The 17 T cell receptor beta chains in this list originate from one sample, sequenced in a study of cytomegalovirus exposure and HLA in healthy donors. Sequencing used immunoSEQ multiplex PCR; TCRdb keeps in-frame clones, though not all of them. Of tens of thousands of clones in the sample, roughly 94% are singletons; the top ten hold about 2.1%. Sequenced: PBMCs. Source of these receptors: a woman aged 18-35 years in good health and CMV-seronegative.

The rearrangement joins TRBV5-6 to TRBJ1-4, with unresolved D. Looked up from germline, CDR1 is SGHDT and CDR2 is YYEEEE. This CDR3 has 13 residues. Trimming cost V 2 bases and J 8 bases, with 10 bases left between them. The CDR3 DNA sequence: TGTGCCAGCAGCTTTCGCCAAGCAGAAAAACTGTTTTTT. Translating it yields CASSFRQAEKLFF.

The J gene is TRBJ2-7, the V gene TRBV27; tentative D call: TRBD2 (5 bases). Trimming took off 4 bases at V and 0 bases at J, with 16 bases between the two ends. Germline values: CDR1 MNHEY, CDR2 SMNVEV (reference sequence). There are 16 residues in the CDR3. The CDR3 DNA follows: TGTGCCAGCAGTTCCCCGACTGGACTGAGCTCCTACGAGCAGTACTTC. Amino acids: CASSSPTGLSSYEQYF.

The chain joins TRBV25-1 to TRBJ1-1, with no clear D. CDR3 length: 15 residues. Trimming removed 3 bases from V and 5 bases from J, with 16 bases in between. The V gene's germline CDR1 is MGHDK and CDR2 SYGVNS. CDR3 residues: CASSDSRVPWTEAFF. DNA of the CDR3: TGTGCCAGCAGTGACTCACGGGTCCCCTGGACTGAAGCTTTCTTT. Variable domain in full (rest from reference TRBV25-1 and TRBJ1-1): EADIYQTPRYLVIGTGKKITLECSQTMGHDKMYWYQQDPGMELHLIHYSYGVNSTEKGDLSSESTVSRIRTEHFPLTLESARPSHTSQYLCASSDSRVPWTEAFFGQGTRLTVV.

This clone was observed once. The J gene is TRBJ2-1, the V gene TRBV6-5; D ambiguous. Germline lookup yields CDR1 MNHEY and CDR2 SVGAGI. V was pared by 7 bases and J by 3 bases, with 10 bases between. The CDR3 covers 13 residues. DNA for the CDR3: TGTGCCAGCACCCCCCGGTACTACAATGAGCAGTTCTTC. Translating gives CASTPRYYNEQFF.

The CDR3: CASSESGRGTSYNEQFF. The CDR3 bases are TGTGCCAGCAGTGAATCCGGGCGGGGTACATCCTACAATGAGCAGTTCTTC. V gene TRBV25-1 combines with J gene TRBJ2-1; TRBD2 is a possible D gene (6 bases). Trimming took 1 base from V and 1 from J, leaving 14 bases between them. CDR3 length equals 17 residues. The germline V gene has CDR1 MGHDK and CDR2 SYGVNS. The full variable domain, its missing parts supplied by reference TRBV25-1 and TRBJ2-1, is EADIYQTPRYLVIGTGKKITLECSQTMGHDKMYWYQQDPGMELHLIHYSYGVNSTEKGDLSSESTVSRIRTEHFPLTLESARPSHTSQYLCASSESGRGTSYNEQFFGPGTRLTVL.

The V and J genes are TRBV6-1 and TRBJ2-7; 7 nucleotides match TRBD1. With 2 bases clipped from V and 3 bases from J, the junction kept 16 bases outside the gene matches. There are 18 residues in the CDR3. The germline gives CDR1 MNHNS, CDR2 SASEGT. The CDR3 region is CASSESEGGPTTLYEQYF. The CDR3 DNA reads TGTGCCAGCAGTGAATCGGAAGGGGGCCCCACAACACTCTACGAGCAGTACTTC.

The chain employs TRBV6-5 and TRBJ1-3; the match to TRBD1 covers 7 bases. J lost 4 bases, V lost 6 bases, and 6 bases had no gene match. This CDR3 has 14 residues. CDR1 and CDR2 (germline): MNHEY, SVGAGI. CDR3 in amino acids: CASRQGIIGNTIYF. Written as DNA, the CDR3 is TGTGCCAGCAGACAGGGGATTATCGGAAACACCATATATTTT.

The chain uses TRBV5-1 and TRBJ2-3; D gene uncertain. The ends were cut back, 0 bases at V and 4 bases at J, with 6 bases in the middle. The germline V gene encodes CDR1 SGHRS and CDR2 YFSETQ. This CDR3 contains 13 residues. CDR3 region: CASSLARADTQYF. The DNA for the CDR3 is TGCGCCAGCAGCTTGGCTCGCGCAGATACGCAGTATTTT.

This chain's CDR3 is CASRGGSGSYEQYF. The CDR3 nucleotides are TGTGCCAGCCGGGGGGGGTCTGGATCCTACGAGCAGTACTTC. This sequence joins TRBV2 and TRBJ2-7, with 8 positions matching TRBD2. CDR1 and CDR2 from the germline V gene are SNHLY and FYNNEI. V was pared by 8 bases and J by 1 base, with 7 bases of the junction left unmatched. The CDR3 extends over 14 amino acids.

The V gene is TRBV7-9, the J gene TRBJ2-2; 11 nucleotides agree with TRBD1. With V trimmed by 7 bases and J by 4 bases, 2 bases remained unmatched. The CDR3 runs 14 residues. Germline-derived CDR1 and CDR2 are SEHNR and FQNEAQ (reference sequence). DNA of the CDR3: TGTGCCAGCACGGGACAGGGGGTCACCGGGGAGCTGTTTTTT. As protein: CASTGQGVTGELFF.

This sequence joins TRBV13 and TRBJ1-3; D possibly corresponds to TRBD1 (6 bases). Germline CDR1 reads PRHDT; CDR2 reads FYEKMQ (reference sequence). The V end was cut by 5 bases, the J end by 0 bases, with 14 bases between. This CDR3 is 16 amino acids long. CDR3 amino acids: CASSGGAGSSGNTIYF. The CDR3, as DNA: TGTGCCAGCAGCGGGGGGGCCGGGAGCTCTGGAAACACCATATATTTT.

V and J are TRBV29-1 and TRBJ2-5; D is unresolved. V gave up 5 bases and J gave up 2 bases, with 12 bases separating them. The CDR3 extends over 13 amino acids. Germline values: CDR1 SQVTM, CDR2 ANQGSEA. CDR3 sequence reads: CSVLVSEQETQYF. CDR3 in DNA: TGCAGCGTTCTCGTGAGCGAGCAAGAGACCCAGTACTTC. The whole variable domain, filled in from reference TRBV29-1 and TRBJ2-5, reads SAVISQKPSRDICQRGTSLTIQCQVDSQVTMMFWYRQQPGQSLTLIATANQGSEATYESGFVIDKFPISRPNLTFSTLTVSNMSPEDSSIYLCSVLVSEQETQYFGPGTRLLVL.

The chain is built from TRBV4-1 and TRBJ2-7; 11 bases are shared with TRBD2. The germline V gene has CDR1 MGHRA and CDR2 YSYEKL. V lost 3 bases and J lost 3; bases outside the gene matches: 16. The length of the CDR3 is 19 residues. The CDR3 protein is CASSQDDLAGGPADYEQYF. The DNA of the CDR3 is TGCGCCAGCAGCCAGGATGACTTAGCGGGAGGGCCCGCAGACTACGAGCAGTACTTC.

This clone was observed a handful of times. The chain is built from TRBV2 and TRBJ2-2, with D maybe TRBD2 (7 bases). This CDR3 spans 16 amino acids. The germline CDR1 and CDR2 sequences are SNHLY and FYNNEI. V lost 6 bases and J lost 0, with 14 bases in between. CDR3 sequence: CASSARGGSNTGELFF. The CDR3 nucleotides read TGTGCCAGCAGCGCTCGCGGGGGCTCGAACACCGGGGAGCTGTTTTTT.

V is TRBV23-1 and J is TRBJ2-3; TRBD2 aligns across 16 bases. TRBV23-1 carries the ORF label, with uncertain function. The J segment lost 3 bases and the V segment lost 4 bases, leaving 10 bases of the junction unmatched. The CDR3 sequence is 19 residues long. CDR3 sequence (DNA): TGCGCCAGCAGTCCGCCCGGGACTAGCGGGAGGGCCCTGACAGATACGCAGTATTTT. This sequence encodes CASSPPGTSGRALTDTQYF.

This sequence joins TRBV25-1 and TRBJ2-1; 7 bases match TRBD2. Looked up from germline, CDR1 is MGHDK and CDR2 is SYGVNS. Unmatched junction bases numbered 10, after V lost 6 bases and J lost 8 bases. CDR3 length equals 14 residues. The CDR3 spells CASSPRLARYEQFF. The CDR3 coding sequence is TGTGCCAGCAGCCCAAGACTAGCACGGTATGAGCAGTTCTTC.

The CDR3 DNA reads as TGTGCCAGCAGCGTAGCCTACACAGATACGCAGTATTTT. It translates to CASSVAYTDTQYF. V and J are TRBV9 and TRBJ2-3; D call uncertain. Germline V gene sequence: CDR1 SGDLS, CDR2 YYNGEE. Trimming took off 0 bases at V and 2 bases at J, with 4 bases between the two ends. This CDR3 has 13 amino acids.